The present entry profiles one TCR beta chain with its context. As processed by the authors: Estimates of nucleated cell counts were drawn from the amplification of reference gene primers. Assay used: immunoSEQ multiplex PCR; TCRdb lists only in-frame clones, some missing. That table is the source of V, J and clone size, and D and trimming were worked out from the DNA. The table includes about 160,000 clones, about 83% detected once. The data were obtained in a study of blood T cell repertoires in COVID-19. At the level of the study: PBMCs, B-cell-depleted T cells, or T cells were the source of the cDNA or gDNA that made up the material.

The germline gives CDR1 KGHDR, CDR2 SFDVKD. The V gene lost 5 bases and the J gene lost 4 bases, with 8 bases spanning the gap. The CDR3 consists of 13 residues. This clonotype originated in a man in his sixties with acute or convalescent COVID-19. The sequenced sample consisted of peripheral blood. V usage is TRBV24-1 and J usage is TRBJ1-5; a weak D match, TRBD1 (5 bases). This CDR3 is CATSGQQNQPQHF. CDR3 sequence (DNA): TGTGCCACCAGTGGACAGCAAAATCAGCCCCAGCATTTT.